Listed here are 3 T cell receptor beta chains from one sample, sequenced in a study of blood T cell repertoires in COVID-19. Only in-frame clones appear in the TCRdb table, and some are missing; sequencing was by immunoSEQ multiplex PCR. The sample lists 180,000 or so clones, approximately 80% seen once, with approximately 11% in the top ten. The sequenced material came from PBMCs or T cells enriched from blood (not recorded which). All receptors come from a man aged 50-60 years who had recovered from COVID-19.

The DNA for the CDR3 is TGTGCCAGCCGCCCGACAGGGAGCTCTGAAGCTTTCTTT. As protein: CASRPTGSSEAFF. The rearrangement links TRBV5-4 to TRBJ1-1, with 7 bases lining up with TRBD1. CDR1 is SGHNT, CDR2 YYREEE, per germline (reference sequence). V was clipped by 7 bases and J by 6 bases; unmatched bases: 9. The CDR3 is made up of 13 amino acids.

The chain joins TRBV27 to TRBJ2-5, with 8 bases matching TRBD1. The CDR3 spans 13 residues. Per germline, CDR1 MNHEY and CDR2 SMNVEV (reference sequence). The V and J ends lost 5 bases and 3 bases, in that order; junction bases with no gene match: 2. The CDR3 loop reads CASSTTGEETQYF. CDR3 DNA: TGTGCCAGCAGTACGACAGGGGAAGAGACCCAGTACTTC.

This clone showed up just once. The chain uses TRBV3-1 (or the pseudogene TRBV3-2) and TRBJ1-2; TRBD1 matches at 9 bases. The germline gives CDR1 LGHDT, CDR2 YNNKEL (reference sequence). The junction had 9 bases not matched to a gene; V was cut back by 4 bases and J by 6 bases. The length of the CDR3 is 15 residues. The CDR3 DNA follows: TGTGCCAGCAGCCGTAACGTAGGGACAGGGAATGGCTACACCTTC. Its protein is CASSRNVGTGNGYTF.